This T cell receptor (beta chain) comes out of a study of shared clonotypes between healthy human individuals. Study overall: The plates for each donor numbered three CD4 naive, three CD4 memory, two CD8 naive and one CD8 memory.

On this clone itself: Its antigen is still unknown.

There were no recent acute infections or vaccinations among the donors, who were healthy HIV-negative adults. The data were produced by immunoSEQ multiplex PCR, yet TCRdb's version contains in-frame clones alone and is incomplete. Seen here are 2.3 million or so clones, 93% observed once, and the top ten hold about 0.39%. CDR3 length: 15 residues. The germline gives CDR1 LGHNA, CDR2 YNFKEQ. The V gene end was trimmed by 4 bases and the J gene end by 6 bases; junction bases not matched to a gene: 5. General study points: Sampling covered nothing but blood. Tissue TCR repertoires likely differ from those found in blood. Memory subsets generally showed smaller estimated richness than naive subsets did.

Sequenced: naive CD4+ T cells from PBMCs. Subset described: CD45RA+ positively selected. The rearrangement joins TRBV4-2 to TRBJ2-1; 11 positions agree with TRBD2. This TCR came from a man between 18 and 35 years old in good health. Some clones in this sample may be carry-over from other donors' samples. In DNA form, the CDR3 reads TGTGCCAGCAGCCGAGGGACTAGCGGTCTCAATGAGCAGTTCTTC. Translated, it gives CASSRGTSGLNEQFF.